This T cell receptor (beta chain) was identified during a study of blood T cell repertoires in COVID-19. At the level of the study: PBMCs, B-cell-depleted T cells, or T cells were the source of the cDNA or gDNA that made up the material.

The CDR3 runs 11 residues. Trimming took 4 bases from V and 6 from J, leaving 9 bases between them. Germline loops: CDR1 SQVTM, CDR2 ANQGSEA. The participants were between about 18 and 89 years old and came from some 25 US areas. Participants reported their clinical history, and cohort assignment relied on those reports. Each recovered donor of Cohort 3 presented with two negative PCRs, clearance, or symptom resolution. TCRdb keeps only in-frame clones here, not all; method: immunoSEQ multiplex PCR. The table shows roughly 250,000 clones, with around 90% occurring only once. Material: PBMCs or T cells enriched from blood (not recorded which). This sequence was found in a woman in her fifties or sixties who had recovered from COVID-19. This chain links TRBV29-1 with TRBJ1-2, with a weak D call TRBD1 (5 bases). Here the CDR3 DNA reads TGCAGCGTTGTAGGGGTAGATGGCTACACCTTC. Amino acid sequence: CSVVGVDGYTF.